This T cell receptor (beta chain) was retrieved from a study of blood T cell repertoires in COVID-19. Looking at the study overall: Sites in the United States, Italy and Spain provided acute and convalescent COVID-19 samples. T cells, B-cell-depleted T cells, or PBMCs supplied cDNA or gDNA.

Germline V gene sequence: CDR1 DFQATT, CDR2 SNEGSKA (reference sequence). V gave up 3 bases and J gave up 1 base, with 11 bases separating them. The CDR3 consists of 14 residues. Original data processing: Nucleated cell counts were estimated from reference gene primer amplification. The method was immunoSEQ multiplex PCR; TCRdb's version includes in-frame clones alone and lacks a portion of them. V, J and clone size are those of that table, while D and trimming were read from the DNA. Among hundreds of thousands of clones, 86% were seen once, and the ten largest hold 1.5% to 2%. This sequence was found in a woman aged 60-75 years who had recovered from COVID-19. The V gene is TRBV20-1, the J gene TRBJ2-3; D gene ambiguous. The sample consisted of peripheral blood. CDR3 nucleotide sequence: TGCAGTGCTAGTGAGTCTGTAGGCACAGATACGCAGTATTTT. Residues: CSASESVGTDTQYF.